This is a list of T cell receptor beta chains from one sample in a study of OX40 agonist ivuxolimab in advanced cancers. This table comes from immunoSEQ multiplex PCR, and its TCRdb copy is limited to in-frame clones, with some not included. The table has approximately 66,000 clones, 85% seen once. The sample consisted of CD4+ or CD8+ T cells sorted from blood, taken in a trial of the OX40 agonist ivuxolimab. The receptors here all came from an adult with an advanced solid tumor such as melanoma, head and neck, liver or kidney cancer. Both conserved end residues are part of each CDR3. D genes are given only for firm matches. For some rows the clone size is stated as once, few or many, or as a class when expanded; others skip it.

abundance: few
j_gene: TRBJ1-6
d_gene: .
v_gene: TRBV6-5
CDR3aa: CASRRINSPLHF
CDR3nt: TGTGCCAGCAGACGGATTAATTCACCCCTCCACTTT

abundance: .
j_gene: TRBJ2-7
d_gene: TRBD1
v_gene: TRBV2
CDR3aa: CASTLQGAPSYEQYF
CDR3nt: TGTGCCAGCACTTTACAGGGGGCCCCCTCCTACGAGCAGTACTTC

abundance: .
j_gene: TRBJ1-5
d_gene: TRBD1
v_gene: TRBV27
CDR3aa: CASSPGQGYIQPQHF
CDR3nt: TGTGCCAGCAGCCCGGGACAGGGGTATATTCAGCCCCAGCATTTT

abundance: .
j_gene: TRBJ1-1
d_gene: TRBD1
v_gene: TRBV28
CDR3aa: CASSVTGGRTEAFF
CDR3nt: TGTGCCAGCAGTGTTACAGGGGGCAGGACTGAAGCTTTCTTT

abundance: .
j_gene: TRBJ2-7
d_gene: TRBD1
v_gene: TRBV5-6
CDR3aa: CASSHPRDRSYEQYF
CDR3nt: TGTGCCAGCAGTCACCCCCGGGACAGGTCCTACGAGCAGTACTTC

abundance: .
j_gene: TRBJ1-5
d_gene: TRBD1
v_gene: TRBV2
CDR3aa: CASSYRQGVRNQPQHF
CDR3nt: TGTGCCAGCAGTTACAGACAGGGGGTCCGCAATCAGCCCCAGCATTTT

abundance: .
j_gene: TRBJ1-2
d_gene: .
v_gene: TRBV12-2
CDR3aa: CASRFRDGWEGYTF
CDR3nt: TGTGCAAGTCGCTTCCGGGACGGCTGGGAGGGCTACACCTTC

abundance: .
j_gene: TRBJ2-3
d_gene: .
v_gene: TRBV10-3
CDR3aa: CAISDGVGDTQYF
CDR3nt: TGTGCCATCAGTGACGGCGTTGGAGATACGCAGTATTTT

abundance: .
j_gene: TRBJ1-4
d_gene: .
v_gene: TRBV5-1
CDR3aa: CASSLGPRTEKLFF
CDR3nt: TGCGCCAGCAGCTTGGGGCCCCGGACTGAAAAACTGTTTTTT

abundance: .
j_gene: TRBJ1-1
d_gene: TRBD1
v_gene: TRBV28
CDR3aa: CASSLGGQRNTEAFF
CDR3nt: TGTGCCAGCAGTTTAGGGGGACAGAGAAACACTGAAGCTTTCTTT

abundance: .
j_gene: TRBJ2-5
d_gene: .
v_gene: TRBV5-1
CDR3aa: CASTSFGTGQETQYF
CDR3nt: TGCGCCAGCACCTCGTTTGGAACAGGGCAAGAGACCCAGTACTTC

abundance: .
j_gene: TRBJ1-2
d_gene: .
v_gene: TRBV6-1
CDR3aa: CASSQDGNYGYTF
CDR3nt: TGTGCCAGCAGCCAAGACGGTAACTATGGCTACACCTTC

abundance: .
j_gene: TRBJ2-7
d_gene: .
v_gene: TRBV30
CDR3aa: CAWSVLWASSSYEQYF
CDR3nt: TGTGCCTGGAGTGTACTATGGGCCAGCAGCTCCTACGAGCAGTACTTC

abundance: .
j_gene: TRBJ2-7
d_gene: .
v_gene: TRBV23-1
CDR3aa: CASSQIGPGRAYEQYF
CDR3nt: TGCGCCAGCAGTCAAATCGGCCCTGGTAGGGCGTACGAGCAGTACTTC

abundance: .
j_gene: TRBJ2-7
d_gene: .
v_gene: TRBV6-5
CDR3aa: CASTRPGPTYEQYF
CDR3nt: TGTGCCAGCACCAGACCAGGGCCTACCTACGAGCAGTACTTC

abundance: .
j_gene: TRBJ2-5
d_gene: TRBD1
v_gene: TRBV7-2
CDR3aa: CASSEMGQAWGTQYF
CDR3nt: TGTGCCAGCAGCGAAATGGGACAGGCCTGGGGGACCCAGTACTTC

abundance: once
j_gene: TRBJ2-7
d_gene: .
v_gene: TRBV7-9
CDR3aa: CASSLVGDSASGEQYF
CDR3nt: TGTGCCAGCAGCTTAGTCGGGGACTCGGCCTCGGGCGAGCAGTACTTC

abundance: .
j_gene: TRBJ1-1
d_gene: .
v_gene: TRBV2
CDR3aa: CASSDTGWFTEAFF
CDR3nt: TGTGCCAGCAGTGATACAGGGTGGTTCACTGAAGCTTTCTTT

abundance: .
j_gene: TRBJ1-5
d_gene: .
v_gene: TRBV7-2
CDR3aa: CASGVSSNQPQHF
CDR3nt: TGTGCCAGCGGGGTATCGAGCAATCAGCCCCAGCATTTT

abundance: .
j_gene: TRBJ2-1
d_gene: TRBD2
v_gene: TRBV5-4
CDR3aa: CASSSLLGLAGNEQFF
CDR3nt: TGTGCCAGCAGCTCCCTCCTGGGGCTAGCGGGGAATGAGCAGTTCTTC

abundance: few
j_gene: TRBJ1-5
d_gene: .
v_gene: TRBV7-9
CDR3aa: CASSHGGTKQPQHF
CDR3nt: TGTGCCAGCAGCCATGGAGGGACAAAACAGCCCCAGCATTTT

abundance: .
j_gene: TRBJ2-7
d_gene: .
v_gene: TRBV5-6
CDR3aa: CASSFIGQPSGEQYF
CDR3nt: TGTGCCAGCAGTTTTATCGGGCAACCCTCGGGTGAGCAGTACTTC

abundance: .
j_gene: TRBJ1-2
d_gene: TRBD1
v_gene: TRBV4-3
CDR3aa: CASSQGQGGYGYTF
CDR3nt: TGCGCCAGCAGCCAAGGACAGGGGGGCTATGGCTACACCTTC

abundance: once
j_gene: TRBJ2-1
d_gene: TRBD2
v_gene: TRBV27
CDR3aa: CASGTSGLSSNEQFF
CDR3nt: TGTGCCAGCGGCACTAGCGGCCTTAGTAGCAATGAGCAGTTCTTC

abundance: .
j_gene: TRBJ2-7
d_gene: .
v_gene: TRBV27
CDR3aa: CASSRSPGIYEQYF
CDR3nt: TGTGCCAGCAGTCGCTCTCCAGGAATCTACGAGCAGTACTTC

abundance: .
j_gene: TRBJ1-1
d_gene: TRBD1
v_gene: TRBV27
CDR3aa: CASSFWQGASTEAFF
CDR3nt: TGTGCCAGCAGTTTTTGGCAGGGGGCGTCCACTGAAGCTTTCTTT

abundance: .
j_gene: TRBJ1-1
d_gene: TRBD1
v_gene: TRBV5-1
CDR3aa: CASSLQGDRGEAFF
CDR3nt: TGCGCCAGCAGTTTACAGGGGGATCGGGGTGAAGCTTTCTTT

abundance: .
j_gene: TRBJ2-1
d_gene: TRBD1
v_gene: TRBV7-2
CDR3aa: CASSPGQGDGEQFF
CDR3nt: TGTGCCAGCAGCCCGGGACAGGGTGATGGTGAGCAGTTCTTC

abundance: .
j_gene: TRBJ1-2
d_gene: TRBD1
v_gene: TRBV4-1
CDR3aa: CASSQDGQGAIGYTF
CDR3nt: TGCGCCAGCAGCCAAGACGGGCAGGGGGCCATTGGCTACACCTTC

abundance: .
j_gene: TRBJ1-5
d_gene: .
v_gene: TRBV7-2
CDR3aa: CASSSGFQPQHF
CDR3nt: TGTGCCAGCAGCTCCGGGTTTCAGCCCCAGCATTTT

abundance: .
j_gene: TRBJ2-7
d_gene: TRBD2
v_gene: TRBV19
CDR3aa: CATRPGGSLYEQYF
CDR3nt: TGTGCCACACGCCCGGGGGGGTCCCTCTACGAGCAGTACTTC

abundance: few
j_gene: TRBJ1-1
d_gene: .
v_gene: TRBV30
CDR3aa: CAWSVRVPEAFF
CDR3nt: TGTGCCTGGAGTGTCCGGGTCCCTGAAGCTTTCTTT

abundance: .
j_gene: TRBJ2-1
d_gene: .
v_gene: TRBV19
CDR3aa: CASTIQGRGDEQFF
CDR3nt: TGTGCCAGTACCATACAGGGAAGAGGGGATGAGCAGTTCTTC

abundance: once
j_gene: TRBJ2-6
d_gene: .
v_gene: TRBV5-1
CDR3aa: CASSLVGRRLSSGANVLTF
CDR3nt: TGCGCCAGCAGCTTGGTGGGCAGAAGATTAAGCTCTGGGGCCAACGTCCTGACTTTC

abundance: .
j_gene: TRBJ2-6
d_gene: TRBD1
v_gene: TRBV11-3
CDR3aa: CASSGQGQISGANVLTF
CDR3nt: TGTGCCAGCAGCGGACAGGGTCAGATCTCTGGGGCCAACGTCCTGACTTTC

abundance: once
j_gene: TRBJ2-2
d_gene: TRBD2
v_gene: TRBV29-1
CDR3aa: CSVELADNTGELFF
CDR3nt: TGCAGCGTTGAACTAGCGGATAACACCGGGGAGCTGTTTTTT

abundance: .
j_gene: TRBJ1-1
d_gene: .
v_gene: TRBV7-9
CDR3aa: CASSLGLPNTEAFF
CDR3nt: TGTGCCAGCAGCTTAGGACTGCCCAACACTGAAGCTTTCTTT

abundance: .
j_gene: TRBJ2-7
d_gene: TRBD1
v_gene: TRBV7-8
CDR3aa: CASSPGARGLGGSYEQYF
CDR3nt: TGTGCCAGCAGCCCAGGGGCCAGGGGGCTCGGTGGCTCCTACGAGCAGTACTTC

abundance: .
j_gene: TRBJ2-5
d_gene: .
v_gene: TRBV28
CDR3aa: CASTRWDLRVTQYF
CDR3nt: TGTGCCAGCACAAGATGGGACTTACGAGTAACCCAGTACTTC

abundance: .
j_gene: TRBJ2-7
d_gene: .
v_gene: TRBV7-9
CDR3aa: CASSLDRQYF
CDR3nt: TGTGCCAGCAGCCTGGACAGACAGTACTTC

abundance: few
j_gene: TRBJ1-1
d_gene: .
v_gene: TRBV4-2
CDR3aa: CASSQEPGMNTEAFF
CDR3nt: TGTGCCAGCAGCCAAGAACCGGGCATGAACACTGAAGCTTTCTTT

abundance: .
j_gene: TRBJ2-1
d_gene: .
v_gene: TRBV30
CDR3aa: CAGGGTPLGNEQFF
CDR3nt: TGTGCCGGGGGGGGGACACCCCTCGGCAATGAGCAGTTCTTC

abundance: .
j_gene: TRBJ2-5
d_gene: TRBD2
v_gene: TRBV4-2
CDR3aa: CASSQVGSGGETQYF
CDR3nt: TGTGCCAGCAGCCAAGTGGGTAGCGGGGGAGAGACCCAGTACTTC

abundance: once
j_gene: TRBJ2-3
d_gene: TRBD2
v_gene: TRBV4-1
CDR3aa: CASSQGAGDTDTQYF
CDR3nt: TGCGCCAGCAGCCAAGGGGCGGGAGACACAGATACGCAGTATTTT

abundance: .
j_gene: TRBJ2-5
d_gene: TRBD1
v_gene: TRBV7-2
CDR3aa: CASSSGQGTETQYF
CDR3nt: TGTGCCAGCAGTTCGGGACAGGGGACCGAGACCCAGTACTTC

abundance: .
j_gene: TRBJ1-3
d_gene: TRBD1
v_gene: TRBV29-1
CDR3aa: CSVDSRDRGGNTIYF
CDR3nt: TGCAGCGTTGACAGTCGGGACAGGGGAGGAAACACCATATATTTT

abundance: .
j_gene: TRBJ1-4
d_gene: TRBD1
v_gene: TRBV19
CDR3aa: CASRRTGSATNEKLFF
CDR3nt: TGTGCCAGTAGGAGGACAGGATCTGCAACTAATGAAAAACTGTTTTTT

abundance: .
j_gene: TRBJ2-5
d_gene: .
v_gene: TRBV5-6
CDR3aa: CASSLGGRETQYF
CDR3nt: TGTGCCAGCAGTCTCGGGGGCAGAGAGACCCAGTACTTC

abundance: .
j_gene: TRBJ2-1
d_gene: .
v_gene: TRBV15
CDR3aa: CATSGGRTISYNEQFF
CDR3nt: TGTGCCACCAGCGGGGGGCGTACAATCTCCTACAATGAGCAGTTCTTC

abundance: .
j_gene: TRBJ1-1
d_gene: .
v_gene: TRBV28
CDR3aa: CASSLPRGVLRNTEAFF
CDR3nt: TGTGCCAGCAGTTTACCTCGGGGGGTGCTGAGGAACACTGAAGCTTTCTTT

abundance: .
j_gene: TRBJ1-5
d_gene: TRBD1
v_gene: TRBV5-5
CDR3aa: CASSFGTGGSQPQHF
CDR3nt: TGTGCCAGCAGCTTCGGGACAGGGGGCAGTCAGCCCCAGCATTTT